Sequencing of this T cell receptor beta chain was carried out in a study of beta chain features in type 1 diabetes. Study-wide context: Researchers looked at roughly 100,000,000 sorted cells across all samples. Notes on the study in general: For type 1 diabetes patients, VDJ junctions showed fewer insertions and more deletions. Shortening that was moderate but significant affected the TCRB CDR3s of Type 1 diabetes patients in all four CD4+ subsets.

With 3 bases removed from V and 4 bases from J, the gap between germline ends came to 14 bases. This CDR3 has 15 residues. CDR1 is SGHNT and CDR2 is YENEEA in the germline V gene. In its sample, this clone was seen a few times. Its antigen is not known. Per donor, one heparinised blood draw averaged roughly 110 mL. Via the markers CD45RO/CCR7/CD25/CD127/CD95/CD27, stem cell-like memory, regulatory, central memory and naive CD4+ cells were sorted. Expressed TCRB transcripts were sequenced because the entire RNA isolate underwent reverse transcription. The protocol was immunoSEQ multiplex PCR, while the TCRdb copy is restricted to in-frame clones and leaves out a portion. The table has some 160,000 clones, around 8.3% seen once.

Input material: central memory CD4+ T cells from blood. The TCR sequence derives from a woman between 18 and 29 years old with type 1 diabetes. The gene calls are TRBV11-3 and TRBJ2-3; D not certain. CDR3 residues: CASSFGDHDSDTQYF. CDR3 DNA: TGTGCCAGCAGCTTCGGAGACCACGATTCAGATACGCAGTATTTT.